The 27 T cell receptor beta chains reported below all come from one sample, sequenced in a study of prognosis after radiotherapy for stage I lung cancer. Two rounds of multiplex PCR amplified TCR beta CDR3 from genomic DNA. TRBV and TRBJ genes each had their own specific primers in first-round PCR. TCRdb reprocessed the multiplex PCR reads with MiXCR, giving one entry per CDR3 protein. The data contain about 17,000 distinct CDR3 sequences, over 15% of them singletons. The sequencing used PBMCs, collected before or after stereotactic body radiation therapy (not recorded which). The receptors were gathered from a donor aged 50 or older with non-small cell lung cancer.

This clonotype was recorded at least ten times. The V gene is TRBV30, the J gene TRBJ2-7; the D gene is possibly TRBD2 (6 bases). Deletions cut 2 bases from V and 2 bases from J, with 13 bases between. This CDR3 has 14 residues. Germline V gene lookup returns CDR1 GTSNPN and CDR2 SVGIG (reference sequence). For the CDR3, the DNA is TGTGCCTGGAGTCGGGGGTCGGGGACCTACGAGCAGTACTTC. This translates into CAWSRGSGTYEQYF.

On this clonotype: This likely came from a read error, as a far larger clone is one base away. The CDR3 DNA is TGTGCCAGAAGACCCGGGACTAGCGGGGGCCATGAGCAGTTCTTC. Translating it yields CARRPGTSGGHEQFF. The chain couples TRBV24-1 to TRBJ2-1, with 14 bases lining up with TRBD2. This CDR3 is built from 15 residues. V was clipped by 11 bases and J by 8 bases; unmatched bases: 10. Germline values: CDR1 KGHDR, CDR2 SFDVKD.

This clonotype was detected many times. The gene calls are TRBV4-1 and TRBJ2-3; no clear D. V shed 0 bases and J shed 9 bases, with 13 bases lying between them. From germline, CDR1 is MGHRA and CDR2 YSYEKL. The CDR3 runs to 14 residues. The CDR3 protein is CASSQDLGSRTQYF. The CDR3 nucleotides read TGCGCCAGCAGCCAAGATCTGGGCTCCCGAACGCAGTATTTT.

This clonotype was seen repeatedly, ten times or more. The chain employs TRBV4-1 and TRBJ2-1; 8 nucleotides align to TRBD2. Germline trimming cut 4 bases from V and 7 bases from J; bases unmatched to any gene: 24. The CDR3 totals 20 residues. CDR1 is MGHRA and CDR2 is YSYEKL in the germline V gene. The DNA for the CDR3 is TGCGCCAGCAGCCCACACGGGCCGCTCGGGGGGGCAGTAGTTTGGAATGAGCAGTTCTTC. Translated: CASSPHGPLGGAVVWNEQFF.

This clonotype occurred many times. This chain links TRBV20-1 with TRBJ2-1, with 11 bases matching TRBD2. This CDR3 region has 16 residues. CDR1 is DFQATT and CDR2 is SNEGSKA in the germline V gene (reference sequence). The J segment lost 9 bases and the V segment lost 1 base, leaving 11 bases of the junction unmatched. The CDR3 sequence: CSARVRLAGGPGEQFF. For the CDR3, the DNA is TGCAGTGCTAGAGTACGCTTAGCGGGGGGGCCGGGTGAGCAGTTCTTC.

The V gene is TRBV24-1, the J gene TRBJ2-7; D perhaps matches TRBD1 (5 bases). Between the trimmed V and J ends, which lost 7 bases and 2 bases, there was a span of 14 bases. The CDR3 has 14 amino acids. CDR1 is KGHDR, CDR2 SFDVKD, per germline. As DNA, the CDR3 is TGTGCCACCAGCAGTTTTCAGGGCCCCTACGAGCAGTACTTC. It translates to CATSSFQGPYEQYF.

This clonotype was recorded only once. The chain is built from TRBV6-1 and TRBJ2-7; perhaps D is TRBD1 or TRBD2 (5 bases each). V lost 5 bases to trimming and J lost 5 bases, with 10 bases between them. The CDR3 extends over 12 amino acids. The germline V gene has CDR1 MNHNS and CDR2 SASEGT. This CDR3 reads CASSPLGDEQYF. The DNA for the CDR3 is TGTGCCAGCAGTCCCTTGGGGGACGAGCAGTACTTC.

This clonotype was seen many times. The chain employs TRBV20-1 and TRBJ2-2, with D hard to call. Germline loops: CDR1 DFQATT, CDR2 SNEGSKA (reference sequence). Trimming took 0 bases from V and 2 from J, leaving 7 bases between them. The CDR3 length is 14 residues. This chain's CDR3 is CSARDYANTGELFF. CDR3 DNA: TGCAGTGCTAGAGATTACGCAAACACCGGGGAGCTGTTTTTT.

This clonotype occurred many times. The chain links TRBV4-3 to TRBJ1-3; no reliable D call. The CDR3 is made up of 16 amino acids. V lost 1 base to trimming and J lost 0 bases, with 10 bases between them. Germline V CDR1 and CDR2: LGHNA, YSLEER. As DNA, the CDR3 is TGCGCCAGCAGCCAAGGAGGAAGCAACTCTGGAAACACCATATATTTT. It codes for CASSQGGSNSGNTIYF.

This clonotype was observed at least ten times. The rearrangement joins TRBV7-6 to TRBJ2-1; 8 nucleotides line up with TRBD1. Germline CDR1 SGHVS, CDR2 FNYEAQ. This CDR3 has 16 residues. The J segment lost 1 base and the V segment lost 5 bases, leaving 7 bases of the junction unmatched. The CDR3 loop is CASSQTGVLSYNEQFF. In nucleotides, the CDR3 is TGTGCCAGCAGCCAGACAGGGGTACTTTCCTACAATGAGCAGTTCTTC.

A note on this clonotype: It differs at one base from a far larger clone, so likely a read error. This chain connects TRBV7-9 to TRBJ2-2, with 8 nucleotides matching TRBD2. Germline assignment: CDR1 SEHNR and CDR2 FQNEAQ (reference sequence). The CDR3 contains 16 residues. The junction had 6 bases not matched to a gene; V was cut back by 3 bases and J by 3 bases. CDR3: CASSFYSGADTGELFF. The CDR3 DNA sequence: TGTGCCAGCAGCTTTTATAGCGGGGCGGACACCGGGGAGCTGTTTTTT.

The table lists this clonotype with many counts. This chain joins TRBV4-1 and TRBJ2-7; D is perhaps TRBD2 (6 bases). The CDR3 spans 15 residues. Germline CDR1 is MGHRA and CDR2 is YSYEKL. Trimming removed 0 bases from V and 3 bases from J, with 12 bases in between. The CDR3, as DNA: TGCGCCAGCAGCCAAGACCCGGGAGTTCTCTACGAGCAGTACTTC. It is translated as CASSQDPGVLYEQYF.

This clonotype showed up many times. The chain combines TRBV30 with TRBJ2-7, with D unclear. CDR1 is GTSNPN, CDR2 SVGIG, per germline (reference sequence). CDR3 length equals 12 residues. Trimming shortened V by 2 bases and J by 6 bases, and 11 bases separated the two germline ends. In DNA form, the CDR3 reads TGTGCCTGGAGTCAGTCCGTCGGCGAGCAGTACGTC. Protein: CAWSQSVGEQYV.

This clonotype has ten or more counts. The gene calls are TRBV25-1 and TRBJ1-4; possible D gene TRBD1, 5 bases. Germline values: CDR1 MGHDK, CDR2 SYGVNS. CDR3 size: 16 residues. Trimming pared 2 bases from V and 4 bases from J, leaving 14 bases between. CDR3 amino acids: CASSEHQGGRNEKLFF. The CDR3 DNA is TGTGCCAGCAGTGAACACCAGGGCGGACGTAATGAAAAACTGTTTTTT.

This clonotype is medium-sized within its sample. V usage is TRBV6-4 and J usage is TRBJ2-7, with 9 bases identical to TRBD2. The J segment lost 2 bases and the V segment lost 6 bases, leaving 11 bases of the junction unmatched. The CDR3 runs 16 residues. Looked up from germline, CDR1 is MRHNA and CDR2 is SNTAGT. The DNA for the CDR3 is TGTGCCAGCAGGACCCCGGCTAGCGGGGAACCCTACGAGCAGTACGTC. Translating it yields CASRTPASGEPYEQYV.

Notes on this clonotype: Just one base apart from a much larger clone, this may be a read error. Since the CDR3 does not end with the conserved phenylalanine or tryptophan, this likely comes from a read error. CDR3 in amino acids: CASSGTGNTGGLFL. For the CDR3, the DNA is TGTGCCAGCAGTGGGACAGGGAACACCGGGGGGCTGTTTCTT. The chain couples TRBV12-3 or TRBV12-4 to TRBJ2-2; 9 bases map to TRBD1. The CDR3 runs to 14 residues.

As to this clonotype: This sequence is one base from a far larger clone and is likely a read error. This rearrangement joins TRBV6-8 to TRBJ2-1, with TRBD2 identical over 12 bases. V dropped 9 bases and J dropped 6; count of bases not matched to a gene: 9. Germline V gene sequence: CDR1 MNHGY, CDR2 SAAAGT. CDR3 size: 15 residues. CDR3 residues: CARQRSLAGGNEQFF. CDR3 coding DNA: TGTGCCAGACAACGATCACTAGCGGGAGGCAATGAGCAGTTCTTC.

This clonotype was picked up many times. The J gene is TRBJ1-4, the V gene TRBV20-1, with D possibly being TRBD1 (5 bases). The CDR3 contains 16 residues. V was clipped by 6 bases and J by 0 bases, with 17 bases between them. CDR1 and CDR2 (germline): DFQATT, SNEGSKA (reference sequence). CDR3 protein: CSASPVGASTNEKLFF. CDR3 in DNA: TGCAGTGCCTCTCCCGTAGGGGCATCAACTAATGAAAAACTGTTTTTT.

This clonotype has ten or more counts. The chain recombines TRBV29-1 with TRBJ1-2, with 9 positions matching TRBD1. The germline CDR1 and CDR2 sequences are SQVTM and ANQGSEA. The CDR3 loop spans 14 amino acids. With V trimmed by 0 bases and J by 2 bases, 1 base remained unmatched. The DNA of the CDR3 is TGCAGCGTTGAAGACGGGACAGGGAACTATGGCTACACCTTC. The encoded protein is CSVEDGTGNYGYTF. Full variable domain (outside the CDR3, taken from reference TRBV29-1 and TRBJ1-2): SAVISQKPSRDICQRGTSLTIQCQVDSQVTMMFWYRQQPGQSLTLIATANQGSEATYESGFVIDKFPISRPNLTFSTLTVSNMSPEDSSIYLCSVEDGTGNYGYTFGSGTRLTVV.

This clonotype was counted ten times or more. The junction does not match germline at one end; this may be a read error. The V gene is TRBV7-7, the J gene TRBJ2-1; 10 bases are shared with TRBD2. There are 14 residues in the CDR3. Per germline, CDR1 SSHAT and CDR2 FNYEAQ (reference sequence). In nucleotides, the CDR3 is TGTGCTAGCAGCTTAGGGCTAGCGGGAGATGAGCAGTTCTTC. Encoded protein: CASSLGLAGDEQFF.

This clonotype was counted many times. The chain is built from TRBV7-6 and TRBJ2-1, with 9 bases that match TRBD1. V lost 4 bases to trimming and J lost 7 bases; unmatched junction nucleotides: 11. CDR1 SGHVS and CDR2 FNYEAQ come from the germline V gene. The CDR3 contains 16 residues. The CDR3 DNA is TGTGCCAGCAGCTCGCGATGGGACAGGGCGGAGAATGAGCAGTTCTTC. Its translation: CASSSRWDRAENEQFF. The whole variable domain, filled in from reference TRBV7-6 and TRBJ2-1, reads GAGVSQSPRYKVTKRGQDVALRCDPISGHVSLYWYRQALGQGPEFLTYFNYEAQQDKSGLPNDRFSAERPEGSISTLTIQRTEQRDSAMYRCASSSRWDRAENEQFFGPGTRLTVL.

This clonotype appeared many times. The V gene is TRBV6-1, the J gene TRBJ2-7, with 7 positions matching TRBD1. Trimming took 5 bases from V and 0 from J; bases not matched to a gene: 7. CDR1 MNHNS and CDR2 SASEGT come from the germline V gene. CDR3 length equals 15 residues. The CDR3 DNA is TGTGCCAGCAGTACCGCTTACAGGGGCTCCTACGAGCAGTACTTC. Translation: CASSTAYRGSYEQYF.

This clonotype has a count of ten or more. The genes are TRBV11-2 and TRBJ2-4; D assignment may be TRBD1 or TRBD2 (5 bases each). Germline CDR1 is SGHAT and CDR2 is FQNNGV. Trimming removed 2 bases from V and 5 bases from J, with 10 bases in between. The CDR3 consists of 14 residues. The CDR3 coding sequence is TGTGCCAGCAGCTTATTTGTGGGGGAAAACATTCAGTACTTC. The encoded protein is CASSLFVGENIQYF.

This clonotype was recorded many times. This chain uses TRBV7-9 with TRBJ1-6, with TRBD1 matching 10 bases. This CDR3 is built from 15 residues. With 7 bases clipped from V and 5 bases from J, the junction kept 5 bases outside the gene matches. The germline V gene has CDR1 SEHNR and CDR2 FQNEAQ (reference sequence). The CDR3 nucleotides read TGTGCCAGCAACCGACAGGGGGCGAATAATTCACCCCTCCACTTT. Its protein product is CASNRQGANNSPLHF.

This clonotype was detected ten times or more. Here the CDR3 DNA reads TGTGCCAGCAGTCTCCGGACAGGGAGCACAGATACGCAGTATTTT. The encoded protein is CASSLRTGSTDTQYF. This sequence joins TRBV12-3 or TRBV12-4 and TRBJ2-3; 8 bases match TRBD1. The CDR3 has 15 amino acids. With 5 bases clipped from V and 0 bases from J, the junction kept 4 bases outside the gene matches.

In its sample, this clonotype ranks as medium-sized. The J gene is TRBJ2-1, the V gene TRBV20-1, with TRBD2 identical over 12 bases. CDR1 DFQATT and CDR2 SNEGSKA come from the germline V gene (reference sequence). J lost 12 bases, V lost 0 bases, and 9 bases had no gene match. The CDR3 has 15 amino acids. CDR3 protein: CSARDRLAGAGGQFF. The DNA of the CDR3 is TGCAGTGCTAGAGATCGACTAGCGGGAGCGGGAGGGCAGTTCTTC.

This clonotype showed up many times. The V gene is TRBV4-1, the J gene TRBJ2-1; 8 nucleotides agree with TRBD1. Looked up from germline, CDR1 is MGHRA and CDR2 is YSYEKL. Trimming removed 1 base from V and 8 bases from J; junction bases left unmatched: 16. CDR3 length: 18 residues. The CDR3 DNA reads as TGCGCCAGCAGCCAAGGGGCCTATCGTCGACAGGGGTTGGATGAGCAGTTCTTC. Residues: CASSQGAYRRQGLDEQFF.